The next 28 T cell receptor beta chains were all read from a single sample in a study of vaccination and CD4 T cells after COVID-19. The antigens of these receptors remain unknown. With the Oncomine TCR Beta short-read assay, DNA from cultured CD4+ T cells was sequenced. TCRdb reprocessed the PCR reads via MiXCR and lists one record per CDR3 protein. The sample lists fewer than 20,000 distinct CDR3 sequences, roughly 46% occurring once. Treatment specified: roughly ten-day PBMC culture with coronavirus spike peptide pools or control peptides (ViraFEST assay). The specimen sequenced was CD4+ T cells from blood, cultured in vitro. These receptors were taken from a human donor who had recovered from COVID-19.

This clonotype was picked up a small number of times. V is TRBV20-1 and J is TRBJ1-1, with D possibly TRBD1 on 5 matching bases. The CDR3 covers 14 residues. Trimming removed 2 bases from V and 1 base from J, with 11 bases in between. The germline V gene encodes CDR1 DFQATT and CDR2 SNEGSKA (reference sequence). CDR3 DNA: TGCAGTGCTAGACGTTGGGGGGGGAACACTGAAGCTTTCTTT. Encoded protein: CSARRWGGNTEAFF.

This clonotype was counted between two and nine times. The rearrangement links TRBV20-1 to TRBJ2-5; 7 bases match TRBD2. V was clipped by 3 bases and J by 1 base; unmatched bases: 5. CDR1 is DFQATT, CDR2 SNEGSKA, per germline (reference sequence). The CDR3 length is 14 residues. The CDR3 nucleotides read TGCAGTGCTAGTGTGGGACTATCCCAAGAGACCCAGTACTTC. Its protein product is CSASVGLSQETQYF.

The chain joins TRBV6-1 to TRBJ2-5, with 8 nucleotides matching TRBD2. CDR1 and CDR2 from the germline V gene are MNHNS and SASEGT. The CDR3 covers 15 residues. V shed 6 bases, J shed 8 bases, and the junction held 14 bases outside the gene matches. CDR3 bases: TGTGCCAGCAGGGCGGGGGGCCTAGCCCAGGGAACCCAGTACTTC. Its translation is CASRAGGLAQGTQYF.

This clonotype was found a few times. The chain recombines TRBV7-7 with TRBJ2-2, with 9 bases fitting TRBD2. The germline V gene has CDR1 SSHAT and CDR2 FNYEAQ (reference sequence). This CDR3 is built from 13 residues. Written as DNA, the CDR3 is TGTGCTAGCGCGGGAGGGCTATACGGGGAGCTGTTTTTT. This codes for CASAGGLYGELFF.

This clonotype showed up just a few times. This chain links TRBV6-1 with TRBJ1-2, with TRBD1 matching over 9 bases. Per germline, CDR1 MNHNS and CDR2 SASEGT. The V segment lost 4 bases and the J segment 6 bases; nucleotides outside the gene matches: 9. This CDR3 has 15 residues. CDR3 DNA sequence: TGTGCCAGCAGTGCGTGGACAGGGGATTTGGATGGCTACACCTTC. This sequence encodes CASSAWTGDLDGYTF.

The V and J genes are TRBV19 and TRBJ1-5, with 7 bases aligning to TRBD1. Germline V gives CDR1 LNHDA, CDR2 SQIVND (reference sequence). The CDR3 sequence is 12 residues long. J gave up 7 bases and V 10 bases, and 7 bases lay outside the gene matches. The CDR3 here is CATRDSDQPQHF. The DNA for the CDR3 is TGTGCCACTCGGGACAGTGACCAGCCCCAGCATTTT.

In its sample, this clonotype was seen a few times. DNA for the CDR3: TGTGCCAGCAGTGAAGCAGACGGAGTTGGAGGCAATGAGCAGTTCTTC. It encodes CASSEADGVGGNEQFF. The chain uses TRBV6-1 and TRBJ2-1; tentatively, D is TRBD2 (5 bases). Trimming pared 0 bases from V and 6 bases from J, leaving 15 bases between. This CDR3 spans 16 amino acids. CDR1 and CDR2 from the germline V gene are MNHNS and SASEGT.

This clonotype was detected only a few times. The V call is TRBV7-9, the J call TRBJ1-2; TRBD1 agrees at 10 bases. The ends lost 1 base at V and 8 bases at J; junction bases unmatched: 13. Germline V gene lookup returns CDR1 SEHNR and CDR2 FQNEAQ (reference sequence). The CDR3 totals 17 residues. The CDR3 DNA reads TGTGCCAGCAGCTTAGACTCCTACGGGACAGGGGAAGTAGGCTACACCTTC. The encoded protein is CASSLDSYGTGEVGYTF.

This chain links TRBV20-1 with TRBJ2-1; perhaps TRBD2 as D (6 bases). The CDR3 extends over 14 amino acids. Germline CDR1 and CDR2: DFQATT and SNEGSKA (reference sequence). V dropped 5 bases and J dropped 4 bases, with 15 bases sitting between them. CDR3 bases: TGCAGTGCTCACGGGGGTCTAGGGTACAATGAGCAGTTCTTC. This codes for CSAHGGLGYNEQFF.

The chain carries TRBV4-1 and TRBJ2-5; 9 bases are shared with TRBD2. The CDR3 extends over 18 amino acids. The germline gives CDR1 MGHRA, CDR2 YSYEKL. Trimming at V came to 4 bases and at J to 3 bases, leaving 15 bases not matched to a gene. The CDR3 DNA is TGCGCCAGCAGCCGAACTCAGTGGCAGGCTAGCGGGGAAGAGACCCAGTACTTC. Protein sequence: CASSRTQWQASGEETQYF.

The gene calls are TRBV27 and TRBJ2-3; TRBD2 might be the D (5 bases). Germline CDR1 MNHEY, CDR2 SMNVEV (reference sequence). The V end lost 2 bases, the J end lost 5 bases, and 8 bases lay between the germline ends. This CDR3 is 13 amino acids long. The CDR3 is CASSLLARDTQYF. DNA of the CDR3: TGTGCCAGCAGTTTACTAGCAAGAGATACGCAGTATTTT.

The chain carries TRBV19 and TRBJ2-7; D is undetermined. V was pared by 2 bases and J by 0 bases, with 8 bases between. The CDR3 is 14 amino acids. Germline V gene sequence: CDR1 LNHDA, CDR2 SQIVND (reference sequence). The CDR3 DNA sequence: TGTGCCAGTAGTATATATGGGAACTCCTACGAGCAGTACTTC. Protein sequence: CASSIYGNSYEQYF. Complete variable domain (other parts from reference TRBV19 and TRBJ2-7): DGGITQSPKYLFRKEGQNVTLSCEQNLNHDAMYWYRQDPGQGLRLIYYSQIVNDFQKGDIAEGYSVSREKKESFPLTVTSAQKNPTAFYLCASSIYGNSYEQYFGPGTRLTVT.

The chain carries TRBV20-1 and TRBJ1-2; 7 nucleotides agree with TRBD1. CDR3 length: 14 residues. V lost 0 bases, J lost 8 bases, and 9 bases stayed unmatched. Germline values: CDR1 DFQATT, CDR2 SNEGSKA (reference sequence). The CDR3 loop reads CSARDQEQGRGYTF. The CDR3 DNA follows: TGCAGTGCTAGAGATCAGGAACAGGGGCGAGGCTACACCTTC.

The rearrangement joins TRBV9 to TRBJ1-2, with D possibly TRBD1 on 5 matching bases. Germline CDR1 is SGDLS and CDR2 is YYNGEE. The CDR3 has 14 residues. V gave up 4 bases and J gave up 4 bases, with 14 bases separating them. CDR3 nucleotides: TGTGCCAGCAGCCCCGACAGAGGGCCCTATGGCTACACCTTC. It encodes CASSPDRGPYGYTF. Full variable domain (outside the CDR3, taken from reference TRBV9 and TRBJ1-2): DSGVTQTPKHLITATGQRVTLRCSPRSGDLSVYWYQQSLDQGLQFLIQYYNGEERAKGNILERFSAQQFPDLHSELNLSSLELGDSALYFCASSPDRGPYGYTFGSGTRLTVV.

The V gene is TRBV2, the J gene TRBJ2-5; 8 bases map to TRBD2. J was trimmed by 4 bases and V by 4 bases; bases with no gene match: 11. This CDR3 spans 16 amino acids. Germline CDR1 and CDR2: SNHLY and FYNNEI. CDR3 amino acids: CASSVEGGRMGETQYF. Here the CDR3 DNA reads TGTGCCAGCAGTGTGGAAGGCGGGAGGATGGGAGAGACCCAGTACTTC.

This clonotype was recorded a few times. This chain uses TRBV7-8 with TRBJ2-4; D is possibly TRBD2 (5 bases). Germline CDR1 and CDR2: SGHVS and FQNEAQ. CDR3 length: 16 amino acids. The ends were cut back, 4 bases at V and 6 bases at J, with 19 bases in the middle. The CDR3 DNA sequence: TGTGCCAGCAGCTCCGGACCCGATAGGACTGTAAACATTCAGTACTTC. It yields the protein CASSSGPDRTVNIQYF.

Here the CDR3 DNA reads TGTGCCAGTAGTATATCCAAAACAGGGCCGGGTCAGCCCCAGCATTTT. Protein: CASSISKTGPGQPQHF. The chain recombines TRBV19 with TRBJ1-5, with D perhaps TRBD1 (6 bases). Germline CDR1 reads LNHDA; CDR2 reads SQIVND (reference sequence). This CDR3 has 16 residues. Trimming removed 2 bases at V and 6 bases at J, with 17 bases between.

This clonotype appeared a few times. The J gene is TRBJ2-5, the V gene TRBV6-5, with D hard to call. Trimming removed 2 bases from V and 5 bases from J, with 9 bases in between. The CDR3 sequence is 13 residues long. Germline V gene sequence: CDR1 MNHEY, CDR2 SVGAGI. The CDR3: CASSYAYGETQYF. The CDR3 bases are TGTGCCAGCAGTTACGCCTATGGGGAGACCCAGTACTTC.

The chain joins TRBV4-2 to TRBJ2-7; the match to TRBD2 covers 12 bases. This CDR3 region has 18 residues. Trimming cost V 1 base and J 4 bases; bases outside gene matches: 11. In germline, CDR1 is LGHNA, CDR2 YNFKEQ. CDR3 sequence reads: CASSQGVTSGRSSYEQYF. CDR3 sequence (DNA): TGTGCCAGCAGCCAAGGTGTGACTAGCGGGAGATCCAGTTACGAGCAGTACTTC.

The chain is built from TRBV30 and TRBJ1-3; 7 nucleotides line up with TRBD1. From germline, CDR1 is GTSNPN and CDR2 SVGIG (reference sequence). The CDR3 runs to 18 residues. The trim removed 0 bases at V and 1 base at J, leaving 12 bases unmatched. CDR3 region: CAWSVKVGQGVSGNTIYF. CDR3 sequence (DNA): TGTGCCTGGAGTGTAAAGGTTGGGCAGGGGGTGTCTGGAAACACCATATATTTT.

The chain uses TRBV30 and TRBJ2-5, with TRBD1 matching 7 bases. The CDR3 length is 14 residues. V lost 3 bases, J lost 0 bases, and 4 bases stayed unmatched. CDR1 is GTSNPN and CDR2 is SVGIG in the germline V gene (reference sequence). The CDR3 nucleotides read TGTGCCTGGAGGTTGGGACAGAACCAAGAGACCCAGTACTTC. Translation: CAWRLGQNQETQYF.

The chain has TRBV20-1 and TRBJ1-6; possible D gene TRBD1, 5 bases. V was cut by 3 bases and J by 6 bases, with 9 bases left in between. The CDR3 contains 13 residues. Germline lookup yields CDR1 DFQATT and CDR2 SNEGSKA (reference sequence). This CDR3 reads CSASGRANSPLHF. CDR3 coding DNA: TGCAGTGCTAGTGGCAGGGCTAATTCACCCCTCCACTTT.

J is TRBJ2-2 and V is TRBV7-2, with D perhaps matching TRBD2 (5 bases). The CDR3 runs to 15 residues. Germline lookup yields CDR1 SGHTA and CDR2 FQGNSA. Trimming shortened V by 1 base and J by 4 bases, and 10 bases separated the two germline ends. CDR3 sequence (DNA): TGTGCCAGCAGCTTAGTTCTAGCTCTCACCGGGGAGCTGTTTTTT. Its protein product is CASSLVLALTGELFF.

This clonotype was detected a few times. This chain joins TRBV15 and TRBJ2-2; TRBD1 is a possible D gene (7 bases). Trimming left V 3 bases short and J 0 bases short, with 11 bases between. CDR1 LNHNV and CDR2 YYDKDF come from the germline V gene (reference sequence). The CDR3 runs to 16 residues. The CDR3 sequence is CATSRGGQTNTGELFF. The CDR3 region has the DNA TGTGCCACCAGCAGGGGGGGACAGACGAACACCGGGGAGCTGTTTTTT.

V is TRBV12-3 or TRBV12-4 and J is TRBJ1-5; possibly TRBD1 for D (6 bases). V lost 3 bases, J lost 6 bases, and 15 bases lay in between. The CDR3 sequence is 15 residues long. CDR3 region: CASSFKTGPGQPQHF. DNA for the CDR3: TGTGCCAGCAGTTTTAAGACAGGCCCCGGTCAGCCCCAGCATTTT.

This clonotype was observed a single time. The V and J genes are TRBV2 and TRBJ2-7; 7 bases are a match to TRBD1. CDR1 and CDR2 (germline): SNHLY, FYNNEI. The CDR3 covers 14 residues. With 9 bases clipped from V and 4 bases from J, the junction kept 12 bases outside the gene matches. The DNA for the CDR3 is TGTGCCAGTACCACCCAGACAGGGTCTTACGAGCAGTACTTC. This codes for CASTTQTGSYEQYF.

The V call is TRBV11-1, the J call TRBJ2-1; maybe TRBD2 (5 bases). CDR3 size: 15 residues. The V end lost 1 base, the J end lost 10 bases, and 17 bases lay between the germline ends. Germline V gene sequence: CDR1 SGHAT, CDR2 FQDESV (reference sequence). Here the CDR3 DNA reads TGTGCCAGCAGCTTAGAGGAGGTTTATGTCTCCGAGCAGTTCTTC. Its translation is CASSLEEVYVSEQFF.

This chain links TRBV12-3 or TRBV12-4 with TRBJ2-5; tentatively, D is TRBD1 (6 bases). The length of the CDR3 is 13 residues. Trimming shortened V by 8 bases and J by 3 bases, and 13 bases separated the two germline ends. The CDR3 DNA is TGTGCCAGCCTCGACAGGAGGAAAGAGACCCAGTACTTC. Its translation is CASLDRRKETQYF.